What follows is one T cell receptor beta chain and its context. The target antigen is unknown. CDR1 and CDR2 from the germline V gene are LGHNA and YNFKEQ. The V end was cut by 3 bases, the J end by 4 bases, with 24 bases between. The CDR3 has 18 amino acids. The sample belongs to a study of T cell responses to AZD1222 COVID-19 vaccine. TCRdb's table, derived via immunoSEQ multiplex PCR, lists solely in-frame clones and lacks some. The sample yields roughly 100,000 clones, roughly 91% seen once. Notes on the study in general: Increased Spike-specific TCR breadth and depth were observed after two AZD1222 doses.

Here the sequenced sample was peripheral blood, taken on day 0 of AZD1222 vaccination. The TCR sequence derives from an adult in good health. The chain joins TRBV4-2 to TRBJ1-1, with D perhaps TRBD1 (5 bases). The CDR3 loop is CASSHRPQDGSRGTEAFF. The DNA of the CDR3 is TGTGCCAGCAGCCATCGTCCTCAGGACGGGTCGAGGGGCACTGAAGCTTTCTTT.